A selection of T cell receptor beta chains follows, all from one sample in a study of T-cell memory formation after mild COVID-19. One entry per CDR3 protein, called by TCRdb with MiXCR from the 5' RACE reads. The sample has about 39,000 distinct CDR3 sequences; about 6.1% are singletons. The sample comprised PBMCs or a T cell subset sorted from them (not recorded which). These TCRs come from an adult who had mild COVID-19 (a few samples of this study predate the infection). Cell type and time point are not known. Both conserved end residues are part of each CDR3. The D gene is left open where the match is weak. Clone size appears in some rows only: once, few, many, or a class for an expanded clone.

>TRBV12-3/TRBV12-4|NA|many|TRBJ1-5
CASRMAAADNQPQHF
TGTGCCAGCAGGATGGCTGCAGCCGATAATCAGCCCCAGCATTTT
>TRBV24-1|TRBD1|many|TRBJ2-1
CATSTRDRAHNEQFF
TGTGCCACCAGCACTCGGGACAGGGCCCACAATGAGCAGTTCTTC
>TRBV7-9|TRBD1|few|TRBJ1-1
CASSQQGVTNTEAFF
TGTGCCAGCAGCCAGCAGGGGGTGACGAACACTGAAGCTTTCTTT
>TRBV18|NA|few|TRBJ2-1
CASSPPRTTGNEQFF
TGTGCCAGCTCACCACCGAGGACCACGGGCAATGAGCAGTTCTTC
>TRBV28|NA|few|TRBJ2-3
CVSSFDSAEQYF
TGTGTCAGCAGTTTTGACTCGGCGGAGCAGTATTTT
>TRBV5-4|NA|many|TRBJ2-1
CASSLGGSSYNEQFF
TGTGCCAGCAGCTTGGGCGGCAGCTCCTACAATGAGCAGTTCTTC
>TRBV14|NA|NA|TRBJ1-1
CASSQVYRGSAEAFF
TGTGCCAGCAGCCAAGTCTACCGGGGAAGCGCTGAAGCTTTCTTT
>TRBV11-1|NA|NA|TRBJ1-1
CASSLGSWNTEAFF
TGTGCCAGCAGCTTGGGATCGTGGAACACTGAAGCTTTCTTT
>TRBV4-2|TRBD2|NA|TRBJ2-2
CASSQDILAGNTGELFF
TGTGCCAGCAGCCAAGATATTCTAGCGGGGAACACCGGGGAGCTGTTTTTT
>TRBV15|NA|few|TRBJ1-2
CATSRDRAGDVYGYTF
TGTGCCACCAGCAGAGATCGGGCAGGGGACGTCTATGGCTACACCTTC
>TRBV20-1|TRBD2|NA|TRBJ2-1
CSARATGTSGYNEQFF
TGCAGTGCTAGAGCCACAGGGACTAGCGGCTACAATGAGCAGTTCTTC